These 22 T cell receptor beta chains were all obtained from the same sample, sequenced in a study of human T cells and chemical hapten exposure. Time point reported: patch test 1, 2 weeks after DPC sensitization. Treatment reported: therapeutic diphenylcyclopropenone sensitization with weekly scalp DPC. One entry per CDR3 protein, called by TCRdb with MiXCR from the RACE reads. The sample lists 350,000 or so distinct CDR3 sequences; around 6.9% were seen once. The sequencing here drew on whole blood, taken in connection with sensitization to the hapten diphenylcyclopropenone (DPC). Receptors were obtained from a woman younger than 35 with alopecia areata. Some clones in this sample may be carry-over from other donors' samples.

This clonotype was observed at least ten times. The CDR3 bases are TGCAGCGTGGCCCTTATCGGCGGGGGCACAGATACGCAGTATTTT. This translates into CSVALIGGGTDTQYF. This chain uses TRBV29-1 with TRBJ2-3; D is possibly TRBD2 (6 bases). The CDR3 consists of 15 residues. CDR1 SQVTM and CDR2 ANQGSEA come from the germline V gene. V dropped 6 bases and J dropped 1 base, with 17 bases sitting between them.

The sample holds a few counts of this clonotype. The CDR3 nucleotides are TGCGCCAGCAGCCAAGCAGGTCATCCAGGGGTCTACAACACCATATATTTT. Its protein is CASSQAGHPGVYNTIYF. The rearrangement links TRBV4-3 to TRBJ1-3; tentatively, D is TRBD1 (6 bases). CDR1 LGHNA and CDR2 YSLEER come from the germline V gene. Trimming left V 1 base short and J 7 bases short, with 20 bases between. This CDR3 is 17 amino acids long.

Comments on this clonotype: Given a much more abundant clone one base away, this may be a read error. In nucleotides, the CDR3 is TGCGCCAGCAGCTTGGAAACAGCAGGGTGGCCCCAGCATTTT. Translated, it gives CASSLETAGWPQHF. The chain combines TRBV5-1 with TRBJ1-5, with D maybe TRBD1 (5 bases). This CDR3 has 14 residues. Looked up from germline, CDR1 is SGHRS and CDR2 is YFSETQ. V lost 0 bases and J 9 bases, leaving 13 bases between the germline ends.

CDR3 sequence: CASSELQGNSPLHF. CDR3 coding DNA: TGTGCCAGCAGTGAATTGCAGGGTAATTCACCCCTCCACTTT. V usage is TRBV2 and J usage is TRBJ1-6; a weak D match, TRBD1 (5 bases). The CDR3 consists of 14 residues. Trimming pared 2 bases from V and 6 bases from J, leaving 8 bases between. Germline V gives CDR1 SNHLY, CDR2 FYNNEI.

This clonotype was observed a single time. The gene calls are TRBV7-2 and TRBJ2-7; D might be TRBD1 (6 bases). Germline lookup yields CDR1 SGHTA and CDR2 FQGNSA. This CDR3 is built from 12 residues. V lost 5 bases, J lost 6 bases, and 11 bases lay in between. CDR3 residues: CASSATGSEQYF. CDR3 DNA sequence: TGTGCCAGCAGCGCCACAGGGTCCGAGCAGTACTTC.

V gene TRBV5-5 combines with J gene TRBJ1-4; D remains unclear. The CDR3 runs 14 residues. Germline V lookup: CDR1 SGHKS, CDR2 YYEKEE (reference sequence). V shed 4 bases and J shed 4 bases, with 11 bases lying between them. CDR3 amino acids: CASSAEAHNEKLFF. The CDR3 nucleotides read TGTGCCAGCAGCGCCGAGGCCCATAATGAAAAACTGTTTTTT. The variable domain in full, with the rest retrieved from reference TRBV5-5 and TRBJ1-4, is DAGVTQSPTHLIKTRGQQVTLRCSPISGHKSVSWYQQVLGQGPQFIFQYYEKEERGRGNFPDRFSARQFPNYSSELNVNALLLGDSALYLCASSAEAHNEKLFFGSGTQLSVL.

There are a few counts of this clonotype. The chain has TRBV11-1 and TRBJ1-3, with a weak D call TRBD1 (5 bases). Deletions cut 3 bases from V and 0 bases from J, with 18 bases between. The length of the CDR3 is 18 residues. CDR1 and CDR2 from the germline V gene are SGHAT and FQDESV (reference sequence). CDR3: CASSFYMGRTSSGNTIYF. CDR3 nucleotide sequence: TGTGCCAGCAGCTTTTATATGGGACGGACGAGCTCTGGAAACACCATATATTTT.

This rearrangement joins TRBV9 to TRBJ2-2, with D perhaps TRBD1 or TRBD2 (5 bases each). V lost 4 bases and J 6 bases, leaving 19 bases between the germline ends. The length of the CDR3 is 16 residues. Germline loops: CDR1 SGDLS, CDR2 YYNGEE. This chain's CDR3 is CASSPYPLWDAGELFF. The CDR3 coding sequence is TGTGCCAGCAGCCCTTACCCTTTGTGGGACGCCGGGGAGCTGTTTTTT.

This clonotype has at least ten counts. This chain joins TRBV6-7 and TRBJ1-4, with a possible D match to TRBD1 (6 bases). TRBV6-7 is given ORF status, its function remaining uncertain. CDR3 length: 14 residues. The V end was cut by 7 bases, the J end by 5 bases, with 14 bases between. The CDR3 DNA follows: TGTGCCAGCAAAATAATCAGGGGAAATGAAAAACTGTTTTTT. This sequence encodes CASKIIRGNEKLFF.

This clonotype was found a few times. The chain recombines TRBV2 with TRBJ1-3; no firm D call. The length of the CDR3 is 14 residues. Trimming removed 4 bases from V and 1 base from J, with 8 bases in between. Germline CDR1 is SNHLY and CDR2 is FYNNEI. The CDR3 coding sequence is TGTGCCAGCAGTGGGGCGCGGTCTGGAAACACCATATATTTT. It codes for CASSGARSGNTIYF.

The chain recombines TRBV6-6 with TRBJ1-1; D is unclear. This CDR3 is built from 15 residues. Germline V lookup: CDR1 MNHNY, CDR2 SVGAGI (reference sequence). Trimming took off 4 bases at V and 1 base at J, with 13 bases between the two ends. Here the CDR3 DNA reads TGTGCCAGCAGTTCGCAGCCGGAGGGGAACACTGAAGCTTTCTTT. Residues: CASSSQPEGNTEAFF.

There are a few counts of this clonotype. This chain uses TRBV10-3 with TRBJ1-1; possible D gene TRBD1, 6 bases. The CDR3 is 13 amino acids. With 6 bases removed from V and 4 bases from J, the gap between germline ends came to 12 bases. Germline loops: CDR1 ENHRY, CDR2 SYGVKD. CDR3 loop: CAIRDSAPTEAFF. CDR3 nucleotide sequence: TGTGCCATCAGGGACAGTGCCCCCACTGAAGCTTTCTTT.

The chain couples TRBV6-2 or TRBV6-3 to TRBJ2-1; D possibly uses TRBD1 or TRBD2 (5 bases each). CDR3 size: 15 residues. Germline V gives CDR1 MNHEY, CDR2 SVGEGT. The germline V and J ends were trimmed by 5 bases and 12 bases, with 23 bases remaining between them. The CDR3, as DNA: TGTGCCAGCAGTCGAACCGGGACCATTCGGAAGTGGCAGTTCTTC. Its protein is CASSRTGTIRKWQFF.

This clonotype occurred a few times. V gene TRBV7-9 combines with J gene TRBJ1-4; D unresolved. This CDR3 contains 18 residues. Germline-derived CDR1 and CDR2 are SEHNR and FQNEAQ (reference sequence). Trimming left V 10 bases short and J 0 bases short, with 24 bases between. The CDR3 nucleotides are TGTGCCACCGGCTCTCGGGGTGCCGCCTCGTCAACTAATGAAAAACTGTTTTTT. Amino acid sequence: CATGSRGAASSTNEKLFF.

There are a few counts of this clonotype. The CDR3 here is CASMALDTYEQYF. The CDR3, as DNA: TGCGCCAGCATGGCCCTCGACACCTACGAGCAGTACTTC. The J gene is TRBJ2-7, the V gene TRBV5-1; the D is unclear. V was trimmed by 6 bases and J by 2 bases, leaving 12 bases between them. The CDR3 length is 13 residues. Germline V gene data show CDR1 as SGHRS and CDR2 as YFSETQ.

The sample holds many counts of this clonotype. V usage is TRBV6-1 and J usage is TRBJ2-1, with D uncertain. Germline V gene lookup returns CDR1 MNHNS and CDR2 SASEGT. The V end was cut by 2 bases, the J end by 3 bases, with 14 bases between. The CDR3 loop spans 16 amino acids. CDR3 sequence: CASSELGLTNYNEQFF. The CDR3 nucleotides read TGTGCCAGCAGTGAACTTGGGTTGACGAACTACAATGAGCAGTTCTTC.

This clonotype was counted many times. CDR3 DNA sequence: TGTGCCAGCAGTTACAGGGATACGGGACAGGGCACAGATACGCAGTATTTT. Translating it yields CASSYRDTGQGTDTQYF. The V and J genes are TRBV6-6 and TRBJ2-3; 8 bases are shared with TRBD1. Per the germline V gene, CDR1 is MNHNY and CDR2 is SVGAGI (reference sequence). This CDR3 is 17 amino acids long. V gave up 2 bases and J gave up 1 base; unmatched junction bases: 8.

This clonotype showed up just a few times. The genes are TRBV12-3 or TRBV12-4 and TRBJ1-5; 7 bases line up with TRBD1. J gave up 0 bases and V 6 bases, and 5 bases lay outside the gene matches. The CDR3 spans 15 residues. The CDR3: CASRAGQTSNQPQHF. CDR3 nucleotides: TGTGCCAGCAGAGCGGGACAGACTAGCAATCAGCCCCAGCATTTT.

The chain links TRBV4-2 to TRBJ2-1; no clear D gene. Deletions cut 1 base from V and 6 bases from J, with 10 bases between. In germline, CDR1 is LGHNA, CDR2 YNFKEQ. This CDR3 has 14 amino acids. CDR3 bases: TGTGCCAGCAGCCAAGTCACCGACACCAATGAGCAGTTCTTC. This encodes CASSQVTDTNEQFF.

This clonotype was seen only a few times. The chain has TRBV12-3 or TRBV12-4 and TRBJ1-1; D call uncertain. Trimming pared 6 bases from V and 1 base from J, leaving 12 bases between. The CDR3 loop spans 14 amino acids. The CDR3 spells CASSFPGRNTEAFF. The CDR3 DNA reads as TGTGCCAGCAGCTTTCCGGGAAGGAACACTGAAGCTTTCTTT.

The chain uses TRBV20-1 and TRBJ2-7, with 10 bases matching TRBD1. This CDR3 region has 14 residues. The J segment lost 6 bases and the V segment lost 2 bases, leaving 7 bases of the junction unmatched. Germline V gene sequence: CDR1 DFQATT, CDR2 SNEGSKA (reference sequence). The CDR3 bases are TGCAGTGCTAGAAGGACAGGGGGGGAGTCCGAGCAGTACTTC. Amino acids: CSARRTGGESEQYF.

The CDR3 DNA reads TGCAGTGCTAGAGCCTCTGTTTTCACAGATACGCAGTATTTT. It yields the protein CSARASVFTDTQYF. V gene TRBV20-1 combines with J gene TRBJ2-3; D is ambiguous. Germline assignment: CDR1 DFQATT and CDR2 SNEGSKA (reference sequence). Trimming cost V 1 base and J 2 bases, with 10 bases left between them. This CDR3 spans 14 amino acids.